This T cell receptor (beta chain) was sequenced for a study of blood T cells in healthy people across ages. A second PCR of 7 to 11 cycles used a sample-barcoded 5' primer and a J-beta primer mix. One entry per CDR3 protein results from TCRdb running MiXCR on the 5' RACE reads. This table has 1.2 million to 1.5 million distinct CDR3 sequences, approximately 40% appearing once. The CDR3 totals 20 residues. Input material: blood. The origin of this receptor is a woman aged 18 to 35 in good health. This chain joins TRBV21-1 and TRBJ2-3; the table's D call of TRBD2 was not tested on the DNA. TRBV21-1 is termed a pseudogene. The CDR3 sequence: CASSTRLAGGPVNSADTRYF. CDR3 coding DNA: TGTGCCAGCAGCACGCGACTAGCGGGAGGGCCTGTTAATTCCGCAGATACGCGGTATTTT.